These 4 T cell receptor beta chains were sequenced from one sample in a study of T cells in Graves' hyperthyroidism and ophthalmopathy. The source material, RNA transcripts, was used to amplify TCR beta CDR3 regions. Primed by the HTBI set, a first-round RT-PCR was run on the TCR CDR3. TCRdb ran MiXCR on the multiplex PCR reads and lists one entry per CDR3 protein. The table records around 240,000 distinct CDR3 sequences, roughly 15% of them present only once. The sample consisted of blood. The origin of the receptors is a woman aged 18-29 years with Graves' ophthalmopathy.

This clonotype showed up many times. The chain combines TRBV19 with TRBJ1-1; D uncertain. Trimming removed 3 bases at V and 0 bases at J, with 2 bases between. The V gene's germline CDR1 is LNHDA and CDR2 SQIVND (reference sequence). CDR3 length: 12 residues. The CDR3 region is CASSILNTEAFF. CDR3 in DNA: TGTGCCAGTAGTATCCTGAACACTGAAGCTTTCTTT. The full variable domain, completed using reference TRBV19 and TRBJ1-1, is DGGITQSPKYLFRKEGQNVTLSCEQNLNHDAMYWYRQDPGQGLRLIYYSQIVNDFQKGDIAEGYSVSREKKESFPLTVTSAQKNPTAFYLCASSILNTEAFFGQGTRLTVV.

This clonotype has only a few counts. A much more abundant neighbour one base away suggests this may be a read error. V is TRBV13 and J is TRBJ2-1; D is unclear. The CDR3 covers 15 residues. The germline V gene has CDR1 PRHDT and CDR2 FYEKMQ (reference sequence). As DNA, the CDR3 is TGTGCCAGCAGCTCGACTCTTCTCTCCTACAATGAGCGGTTCTTC. Its protein is CASSSTLLSYNERFF.

The chain uses TRBV20-1 and TRBJ2-3; 10 bases line up with TRBD1. V shed 4 bases and J 4 bases; nucleotides not matched to a gene: 5. The CDR3 length is 14 residues. Per the germline V gene, CDR1 is DFQATT and CDR2 is SNEGSKA (reference sequence). The CDR3 sequence is CSAKTGGGADTQYF. The CDR3 bases are TGCAGTGCTAAGACAGGGGGCGGTGCAGATACGCAGTATTTT.

This CDR3 is CASSMAVGSNSPLHF. CDR3 bases: TGTGCCAGTAGTATGGCAGTAGGATCCAATTCACCCCTCCACTTT. The chain couples TRBV19 to TRBJ1-6; no firm D call. Germline lookup yields CDR1 LNHDA and CDR2 SQIVND (reference sequence). The CDR3 spans 15 residues. The V end was cut by 3 bases, the J end by 7 bases, with 13 bases between.